Following are 25 T cell receptor beta chains from one sample sequenced in a study of T-cell reconstitution after alpha-beta-depleted transplantation in children. For TCRbeta, the library was prepared with unique molecular identifiers. One entry per CDR3 protein results from TCRdb running MiXCR on the PCR reads. Of around 8,600 distinct CDR3 sequences in the sample, 17% were seen once. The sample in question was PBMCs, mostly from graft donor cells, obtained 60 days after TCRalphabeta/CD19-depleted stem cell transplant. All receptors come from a girl in the first two years of life who had a stem cell transplant for combined immunodeficiency, so the T cells may come from the graft donor.

V usage is TRBV6-2 or TRBV6-3 and J usage is TRBJ1-1; tentatively, D is TRBD1 (5 bases). V lost 2 bases to trimming and J lost 8 bases, with 15 bases between them. Germline values: CDR1 MNHEY, CDR2 SVGEGT. This CDR3 comprises 14 residues. CDR3 nucleotide sequence: TGTGCCAGCAGTTACATGCCGGGGCAGGGAGAAGCTTTCTTT. This translates into CASSYMPGQGEAFF.

This clonotype was detected ten times or more. V and J are TRBV20-1 and TRBJ1-5; D call uncertain. Trimming left V 0 bases short and J 0 bases short, with 12 bases between. Germline lookup yields CDR1 DFQATT and CDR2 SNEGSKA (reference sequence). CDR3 length: 16 amino acids. CDR3 region: CSARDWTFLSNQPQHF. The DNA for the CDR3 is TGCAGTGCTAGAGATTGGACCTTCCTTAGCAATCAGCCCCAGCATTTT.

This clonotype was recorded many times. The chain recombines TRBV20-1 with TRBJ1-2; 7 bases align to TRBD1. Germline V gene data show CDR1 as DFQATT and CDR2 as SNEGSKA (reference sequence). Trimming removed 6 bases from V and 5 bases from J; junction bases left unmatched: 9. CDR3 size: 13 residues. As DNA, the CDR3 is TGCAGTGCCTGCGGGACAGCGTTTTATGGCTACACCTTC. Its protein product is CSACGTAFYGYTF.

The table lists this clonotype with a count of one. This rearrangement joins TRBV5-1 to TRBJ1-1; 7 nucleotides agree with TRBD1. CDR1 SGHRS and CDR2 YFSETQ come from the germline V gene. After removal of 4 bases from V and 5 bases from J, the junction contained 14 bases not matched to a gene. CDR3 length equals 16 residues. Written as DNA, the CDR3 is TGCGCCAGCAGCCCCCGACAGGGAAGAACGGGAACTGAAGCTTTCTTT. This gives the protein CASSPRQGRTGTEAFF. Combining the CDR3 with reference TRBV5-1 and TRBJ1-1 gives the whole variable domain KAGVTQTPRYLIKTRGQQVTLSCSPISGHRSVSWYQQTPGQGLQFLFEYFSETQRNKGNFPGRFSGRQFSNSRSEMNVSTLELGDSALYLCASSPRQGRTGTEAFFGQGTRLTVV.

A note on this clonotype: One end of the junction is discordant with germline, which a read error may explain. The genes are TRBV5-6 and TRBJ2-5, with TRBD2 matching 9 bases. The germline V gene encodes CDR1 SGHDT and CDR2 YYEEEE. CDR3 length: 16 amino acids. The CDR3 loop is CASSLGLAGVGETQYF. As DNA, the CDR3 is TGTGCCAGTAGCTTGGGACTAGCCGGAGTGGGGGAGACCCAGTACTTC.

This clonotype was observed a handful of times. V usage is TRBV6-6 and J usage is TRBJ1-2; no clear D gene. The CDR3 contains 13 residues. Germline CDR1 reads MNHNY; CDR2 reads SVGAGI (reference sequence). The V gene lost 6 bases and the J gene lost 7 bases, with 15 bases spanning the gap. As DNA, the CDR3 is TGTGCCAGCAGATTCACAGTTCTCTCTGGCTACACCTTC. It encodes CASRFTVLSGYTF.

This clonotype was observed many times. The chain combines TRBV6-5 with TRBJ2-5; D is uncertain. V lost 2 bases and J lost 5, with 3 bases in between. CDR3 length: 11 amino acids. The germline V gene has CDR1 MNHEY and CDR2 SVGAGI. This CDR3 is CASSYGETQYF. The CDR3 coding sequence is TGTGCCAGCAGTTACGGCGAGACCCAGTACTTC.

Concerning this clonotype: Compared with germline, one end of the junction differs, possibly owing to a read error. The chain is built from TRBV11-2 and TRBJ2-2, with a possible D match to TRBD2 (5 bases). The CDR3 runs to 15 residues. The germline CDR1 and CDR2 sequences are SGHAT and FQNNGV. CDR3 protein: CTSSLAPLYTGELFF. As DNA, the CDR3 is TGTACCAGCAGTCTAGCCCCCTTGTACACCGGGGAGCTGTTTTTT.

This clonotype is medium-sized. The J gene is TRBJ2-7, the V gene TRBV9; D gene ambiguous. The germline V gene has CDR1 SGDLS and CDR2 YYNGEE. The CDR3 is 13 amino acids. The germline V and J ends were trimmed by 0 bases and 4 bases, with 8 bases remaining between them. The chain's CDR3 is CASSVAPEYEQYF. The CDR3 DNA is TGTGCCAGCAGCGTAGCCCCCGAGTACGAGCAGTACTTC.

V is TRBV4-1 and J is TRBJ2-1; TRBD2 matches at 8 bases. Trimming at V came to 1 base and at J to 4 bases, leaving 9 bases not matched to a gene. Germline V gene data show CDR1 as MGHRA and CDR2 as YSYEKL. The CDR3 loop spans 17 amino acids. CDR3 nucleotides: TGCGCCAGCAGCCAAGTACGCTGGCGGGAGGATTACAATGAGCAGTTCTTC. It yields the protein CASSQVRWREDYNEQFF.

Of note for this clonotype: One end of the junction fails to match germline, which may point to a read error. This chain uses TRBV5-1 with TRBJ2-5; D might be TRBD1 (7 bases). Germline V gives CDR1 SGHRS, CDR2 YFSETQ. This CDR3 is built from 13 residues. As DNA, the CDR3 is TGCGCCAGCAACTTGGAGGGGGCGGAGACCCAGTACTTC. Its translation: CASNLEGAETQYF.

At least ten counts were recorded for this clonotype. The rearrangement joins TRBV20-1 to TRBJ1-3, with D hard to call. Trimming removed 1 base at V and 4 bases at J, with 14 bases between. This CDR3 comprises 15 residues. From germline, CDR1 is DFQATT and CDR2 SNEGSKA (reference sequence). CDR3 protein: CSARVPGLTGNTIYF. For the CDR3, the DNA is TGCAGTGCTAGAGTTCCGGGCTTGACGGGAAACACCATATATTTT.

This chain joins TRBV7-9 and TRBJ2-7; possible D gene TRBD1, 5 bases. Trimming removed 7 bases from V and 0 bases from J, with 10 bases in between. Germline V gives CDR1 SEHNR, CDR2 FQNEAQ (reference sequence). The CDR3 totals 13 residues. In nucleotides, the CDR3 is TGTGCCAGCATGGTAGGGGACTCCTACGAGCAGTACTTC. It yields the protein CASMVGDSYEQYF.

In this sample, this clonotype turned up once. The chain carries TRBV11-3 and TRBJ2-5, with 12 bases that match TRBD2. This CDR3 has 16 amino acids. Germline V gene data show CDR1 as SGHNT and CDR2 as YENEEA. Trimming at V came to 5 bases and at J to 5 bases, leaving 9 bases not matched to a gene. DNA for the CDR3: TGTGCCAGCAGCCTCGACGCTAGCGGGGGGGGCGAGACCCAGTACTTC. Protein: CASSLDASGGGETQYF.

In this sample, this clonotype turned up many times. This chain uses TRBV5-5 with TRBJ2-3; no definite D call. The CDR3 is made up of 13 amino acids. In germline, CDR1 is SGHKS, CDR2 YYEKEE (reference sequence). The V and J ends lost 1 base and 5 bases respectively, with 8 bases between them. The CDR3 region is CASSLPSQDTQYF. The CDR3 DNA sequence: TGTGCCAGCAGCTTGCCCTCGCAAGATACGCAGTATTTT.

This clonotype was picked up many times. The V and J genes are TRBV29-1 and TRBJ2-7; D call uncertain. The V end was cut by 6 bases, the J end by 4 bases, with 10 bases between. The CDR3 length is 11 residues. In germline, CDR1 is SQVTM, CDR2 ANQGSEA. The CDR3, as DNA: TGCAGCGTCAAACGTGGGTACGAGCAGTACTTC. The encoded protein is CSVKRGYEQYF.

In its sample, this clonotype was seen a few times. The chain combines TRBV7-2 with TRBJ1-1; D is ambiguous. The CDR3 has 12 amino acids. Germline assignment: CDR1 SGHTA and CDR2 FQGNSA. V lost 3 bases to trimming and J lost 5 bases, with 7 bases between them. CDR3 bases: TGTGCCAGCAGCTTTAGGGATACTGAAGCTTTCTTT. Residues: CASSFRDTEAFF.

This chain joins TRBV20-1 and TRBJ2-7; 11 bases align to TRBD2. The germline V gene has CDR1 DFQATT and CDR2 SNEGSKA (reference sequence). The CDR3 length is 15 residues. Trimming cost V 4 bases and J 2 bases; bases outside gene matches: 7. The CDR3 DNA sequence: TGCAGTGCTACGGGCGGGACTAGCGGACCCTACGAGCAGTACTTC. It translates to CSATGGTSGPYEQYF.

In its sample, this clonotype was seen many times. V and J are TRBV4-1 and TRBJ2-7; TRBD1 matches at 8 bases. Germline V gene sequence: CDR1 MGHRA, CDR2 YSYEKL. V dropped 1 base and J dropped 0; count of bases not matched to a gene: 14. CDR3 length equals 19 residues. CDR3 amino acids: CASSQGGVGQGEGSYEQYF. The CDR3 coding sequence is TGCGCCAGCAGCCAAGGTGGGGTTGGACAGGGAGAAGGCTCCTACGAGCAGTACTTC.

This clonotype was recorded many times. The chain carries TRBV9 and TRBJ2-1; unclear D gene. V lost 0 bases, J lost 0 bases, and 4 bases lay in between. Germline CDR1 reads SGDLS; CDR2 reads YYNGEE. CDR3 length equals 14 residues. DNA of the CDR3: TGTGCCAGCAGCGTAGCTGACTCCTACAATGAGCAGTTCTTC. Translated: CASSVADSYNEQFF. Supplemented by reference TRBV9 and TRBJ2-1, the full variable domain reads DSGVTQTPKHLITATGQRVTLRCSPRSGDLSVYWYQQSLDQGLQFLIQYYNGEERAKGNILERFSAQQFPDLHSELNLSSLELGDSALYFCASSVADSYNEQFFGPGTRLTVL.

This clonotype has a count of ten or more. The gene calls are TRBV12-3 or TRBV12-4 and TRBJ2-1, with D possibly TRBD2 on 6 matching bases. The CDR3 totals 13 residues. The V gene lost 5 bases and the J gene lost 4 bases, with 9 bases spanning the gap. The CDR3 coding sequence is TGTGCCAGCAGTCCCGGGACTTACAATGAGCAGTTCTTC. It encodes CASSPGTYNEQFF.

The genes are TRBV28 and TRBJ2-3; 8 nucleotides line up with TRBD2. CDR1 is MDHEN and CDR2 is SYDVKM in the germline V gene. After removal of 6 bases from V and 2 bases from J, the junction contained 10 bases not matched to a gene. The CDR3 contains 16 residues. CDR3 sequence (DNA): TGTGCCAGCAGCCACACGAAACTAGCGGCCACAGATACGCAGTATTTT. Translation: CASSHTKLAATDTQYF.

This clonotype was counted ten times or more. CDR3: CSARVAGKYNEQFF. The CDR3 DNA follows: TGCAGTGCTAGAGTGGCAGGGAAATACAATGAGCAGTTCTTC. The chain joins TRBV20-1 to TRBJ2-1; tentatively, D is TRBD1 (5 bases). Trimming pared 1 base from V and 4 bases from J, leaving 11 bases between. CDR1 and CDR2 from the germline V gene are DFQATT and SNEGSKA (reference sequence). The CDR3 runs to 14 residues.

This clonotype was seen many times. V is TRBV18 and J is TRBJ2-3, with TRBD1 identical over 8 bases. Germline assignment: CDR1 KGHSH and CDR2 LQKENI. CDR3 length: 16 residues. V dropped 6 bases and J dropped 0; count of bases not matched to a gene: 8. CDR3 amino acids: CASSRDRRTSTDTQYF. The CDR3 DNA sequence: TGTGCCAGCTCTAGGGACAGGCGGACTAGCACAGATACGCAGTATTTT.

The chain carries TRBV30 and TRBJ1-2; no reliable D call. Per germline, CDR1 GTSNPN and CDR2 SVGIG (reference sequence). V lost 3 bases and J lost 7, with 12 bases in between. CDR3 size: 12 residues. The CDR3 reads CAWRAGVGGYTF. The DNA for the CDR3 is TGTGCCTGGAGGGCCGGGGTTGGTGGCTACACCTTC.